Each of the 16 T cell receptor beta chains below was sequenced from the same sample in a study of monozygotic twins with inflammatory bowel disease. TCRdb re-called the 5' RACE reads; one entry per CDR3 protein, DNA not given. This sample's table reports around 380,000 distinct CDR3 sequences. Material for sequencing was blood. These receptors came from a human donor with ulcerative colitis or Crohn's disease, or a healthy co-twin of an affected twin (not recorded which).

The chain combines TRBV4-1 with TRBJ2-7; TCRdb selects TRBD1, and the lack of DNA leaves this call unchecked. There are 17 residues in the CDR3. From germline, CDR1 is MGHRA and CDR2 YSYEKL. The CDR3 protein is CASSQEVWDAISYEQYF.

This sequence joins TRBV4-3 and TRBJ1-6. The CDR3 length is 16 residues. Germline V lookup: CDR1 LGHNA, CDR2 YSLEER. CDR3 sequence: CASSQVEVGAYSPLHF.

V usage is TRBV7-7 and J usage is TRBJ2-5; TCRdb names TRBD1, which stays unverified in the absence of DNA. The CDR3 is made up of 14 amino acids. CDR1 and CDR2 (germline): SSHAT, FNYEAQ (reference sequence). The CDR3 reads CASSPRPGSGTQYF.

The gene calls are TRBV20-1 and TRBJ1-5. Germline V gives CDR1 DFQATT, CDR2 SNEGSKA (reference sequence). The CDR3 is 15 amino acids. CDR3 protein: CSARAGAFGNQPQHF.

J is TRBJ1-6 and V is TRBV5-1; the D call from TCRdb, TRBD1, cannot be confirmed without DNA. The CDR3 runs to 15 residues. Germline V lookup: CDR1 SGHRS, CDR2 YFSETQ. The CDR3 region is CASSIGTGEVSPLHF.

V is TRBV2 and J is TRBJ1-1; no DNA is available, so the TRBD1 call from TCRdb remains unchecked. Germline V gene sequence: CDR1 SNHLY, CDR2 FYNNEI. This CDR3 spans 12 amino acids. CDR3 sequence reads: CASRQGVTEAFF.

This chain uses TRBV2 with TRBJ1-2. The CDR3 spans 14 residues. Germline V lookup: CDR1 SNHLY, CDR2 FYNNEI. This CDR3 reads CASSDLGSWYGYTF.

The rearrangement joins TRBV29-1 to TRBJ2-2; the TCRdb call, TRBD1, lacks DNA for checking. Germline lookup yields CDR1 SQVTM and CDR2 ANQGSEA. The CDR3 totals 13 residues. This CDR3 reads CSVGQGETGELFF.

The V and J genes are TRBV27 and TRBJ2-3; TCRdb's D call of TRBD2 is untestable without DNA. CDR1 and CDR2 from the germline V gene are MNHEY and SMNVEV (reference sequence). The CDR3 covers 14 residues. The CDR3 sequence: CASSSPSGGYTQYF.

The chain carries TRBV25-1 and TRBJ2-2; TCRdb designates TRBD1, a call that cannot be tested without DNA. The CDR3 totals 13 residues. Germline lookup yields CDR1 MGHDK and CDR2 SYGVNS. The CDR3 spells CASSGPLGGELFF.

The chain couples TRBV4-3 to TRBJ2-7. The CDR3 totals 13 residues. CDR1 and CDR2 from the germline V gene are LGHNA and YSLEER. The CDR3 loop is CASSQDLVYEQYF.

V is TRBV20-1 and J is TRBJ2-3. The germline V gene has CDR1 DFQATT and CDR2 SNEGSKA (reference sequence). This CDR3 contains 13 residues. The CDR3 region is CSARDEYTDTQYF.

This chain connects TRBV19 to TRBJ2-3; without DNA, the TCRdb call of TRBD1 cannot be checked. The CDR3 contains 14 residues. Germline V lookup: CDR1 LNHDA, CDR2 SQIVND (reference sequence). CDR3 protein: CASQTGQSSDTQYF.

The chain links TRBV5-5 to TRBJ2-7; TCRdb calls TRBD2, which cannot be checked without DNA. Germline V gene lookup returns CDR1 SGHKS and CDR2 YYEKEE (reference sequence). There are 14 residues in the CDR3. CDR3 sequence reads: CASSLVRGMDEQYF. The whole variable domain, filled in from reference TRBV5-5 and TRBJ2-7, reads DAGVTQSPTHLIKTRGQQVTLRCSPISGHKSVSWYQQVLGQGPQFIFQYYEKEERGRGNFPDRFSARQFPNYSSELNVNALLLGDSALYLCASSLVRGMDEQYFGPGTRLTVT.

V usage is TRBV19 and J usage is TRBJ1-1; TCRdb's D call, TRBD1, is unchecked because there is no DNA. The V gene's germline CDR1 is LNHDA and CDR2 SQIVND (reference sequence). The CDR3 consists of 15 residues. CDR3 in amino acids: CASSIPTGMNTEAFF. The complete variable domain, with remaining parts taken from reference TRBV19 and TRBJ1-1, reads DGGITQSPKYLFRKEGQNVTLSCEQNLNHDAMYWYRQDPGQGLRLIYYSQIVNDFQKGDIAEGYSVSREKKESFPLTVTSAQKNPTAFYLCASSIPTGMNTEAFFGQGTRLTVV.

The chain couples TRBV28 to TRBJ1-5; with no DNA, the TCRdb D assignment of TRBD1 cannot be verified. Germline V gene lookup returns CDR1 MDHEN and CDR2 SYDVKM. The CDR3 contains 16 residues. Here the CDR3 reads CASSSDRARFNQPQHF.